This T cell receptor (beta chain) derives from a study of blood T cell repertoires in COVID-19. Turning to the study itself: COVID-19 samples from acute and convalescent phases originated in the United States, Italy and Spain. Sample material is recorded as cDNA or gDNA derived from T cells, B-cell-depleted T cells, or PBMCs.

Per the study methods: Amplified reference gene primers provided the basis for estimating nucleated cell counts. TCRdb keeps only in-frame clones here, not all; method: immunoSEQ multiplex PCR. V and J calls and clone size are as listed in that table; D and trimming were resolved from the DNA. The sample includes about 160,000 clones, roughly 86% of them seen just once. This clone was observed a few times. Patients of the Seattle cohort, enrolled during active infection, were followed longitudinally. The germline CDR1 and CDR2 sequences are SGHVS and FNYEAQ. J was trimmed by 7 bases and V by 1 base; bases with no gene match: 4. The CDR3 has 16 residues.

Sequenced: peripheral blood. The source is a man aged 60 to 75 with COVID-19, enrolled during active disease. V gene TRBV7-6 combines with J gene TRBJ2-1; 13 bases are a match to TRBD2. As DNA, the CDR3 is TGTGCCAGCAGCTTAGACGGACTAGCGGGAGTAAATGAGCAGTTCTTC. This translates into CASSLDGLAGVNEQFF.